This T cell receptor beta chain was identified in a study of shared clonotypes between healthy human individuals (dated by TCRdb to 2020 to 2021). Turning to the overall study: The cohort comprised a couple of women and a few men aged 18 to 49 years. The study deeply sequenced blood TCR repertoires of five healthy adults to estimate repertoire size and the extent of clonotype sharing between individuals. Different laboratories and diverse techniques were used to prepare libraries and sequence TCR repertoires, to increase sequencing depth and limit assay-specific biases. Between about 0.85 and 10 billion PBMCs per donor were obtained by leukapheresis. For each donor, CD4 naive and CD4 memory were each given three plates, CD8 naive was given two plates, and CD8 memory was given one plate. The paper's findings and limits, for the study overall: Sampling was restricted to blood, and TCR repertoires in tissue are likely to differ from TCR repertoires in blood. Approximately 5% of naive CD4, 3.5% of naive CD8, approximately 2% of memory CD4, and 0.35% to 0.5% of memory CD8 clonotypes were shared across four donors. Incomplete sequencing was indicated by rarefaction of sorted-subset datasets, despite the large sequencing depth. Compared with non-shared clonotypes, the clonotypes found in all four sorted-subset donors had higher generation probabilities. The genetic and exposure-history diversity represented was limited by the small number of donors. Naive subsets generally had larger estimated clonotype richness than memory subsets. Based on pairwise subsampling, the degree of clonotype sharing among donors was expected to be affected by sequencing depth.

Donors were healthy HIV-negative adults with no recently reported acute infections or vaccinations. Every donor was a Caucasian adult living in Nashville, Tennessee, USA. CD4+ T cells were enriched by magnetic negative selection, after which naive cells were positively selected on CD45RA and the negative fraction was taken as the memory subset. After blood collection by leukapheresis, PBMCs were isolated using Ficoll-Histopaque density gradient centrifugation and then cryopreserved in the vapor phase of liquid nitrogen. Purity and quantity of every magnetically sorted T cell population were checked by analytical flow cytometry. From each sorted fraction, genomic DNA was isolated and quantified by UV absorbance on a Nanodrop 2000c. At the junction V is shortened by 5 bases and J by 2 bases; bases outside the gene matches: 3. The CDR3, cysteine through phenylalanine, is 15 amino acids long. Only CDR3 DNA remains: 45 bases, in frame from the first base. The germline V gene sets CDR1 to MNHEY and CDR2 to SVGAGI.

As concerns this clone: The specificity of this receptor is unknown. No per-base quality is available; no much larger clone lies one base away. Other DNA sequences in this sample translate to the same CDR3.

Using the deep immunoSEQ assay, multiplex PCR amplified TCR CDR3 regions from genomic DNA. Genomic DNA extracted from each cell subset was distributed evenly over all wells of several immunoSEQ 96-well plates, and each plate served as one replicate. For sorted subsets, about 200 ng genomic DNA, equal to 30,000 or so T cell genomes, was loaded into each replicate PCR. Purified libraries were quantified with a Qubit 3.0 fluorometer, sized on a Bioanalyzer 2100, and re-quantified with the KAPA Library Quantification kit. Every immunoSEQ 96-well plate was sequenced on a dedicated single-read 150-cycle Illumina NextSeq 550 flow cell. Concerning the study's data processing: Because the immunoSEQ output held only junctional sequences and lacked quality scores, the filtering could not match the filtering applied to full-length reads. To assign V/J genes and CDR3, sequences were annotated against IMGT germline references using PyIR, a Python wrapper for IgBLAST v1.9. Any read was removed if the V/J assignment was weak (E-value above 1e-6), the CDR3 was missing, or the read contained stop codons, out-of-frame junctions, or ambiguous translated residues. V3J clonotypes were defined as sequences sharing an identical inferred V gene, J gene, and CDR3 amino acid sequence. The percentage overlap between two repertoires was calculated by dividing the number of shared unique clonotypes by the size of the smaller repertoire. RTK rarefaction, the Chao1 estimator, and Recon v2.1 estimates of unobserved clonotypes were used to assess repertoire richness. For all TCRbeta clonotypes obtained by the gDNA method from a few donors, generation probabilities were computed with OLGA. Not all clones reach the TCRdb copy of this immuneACCESS table, which keeps in-frame sequences only. Checked studies attribute under half of the gap to unresolved V genes and leave the rest unexplained. V and J calls and clone size come straight from that table; D and trimming were deduced from the DNA. This sample has roughly 1,100,000 clones in its table, and around 75% of those were observed once. Around 1.5% of the sample is taken by the ten largest.

The sequence came from a man younger than 35 in good health. The chain is encoded by TRBV6-5 joined to TRBJ2-7; 13 bases in the junction line up with TRBD2. Sample: memory CD4+ T cells sorted from blood. The label giving this sample's cell subset or site can be read as: CD45RA-negative fraction. Read as DNA, the sequence is TGTGCCAGCAGTCGGGGGACTAGCGGGACCTACGAGCAGTACTTC. The translation is CASSRGTSGTYEQYF.